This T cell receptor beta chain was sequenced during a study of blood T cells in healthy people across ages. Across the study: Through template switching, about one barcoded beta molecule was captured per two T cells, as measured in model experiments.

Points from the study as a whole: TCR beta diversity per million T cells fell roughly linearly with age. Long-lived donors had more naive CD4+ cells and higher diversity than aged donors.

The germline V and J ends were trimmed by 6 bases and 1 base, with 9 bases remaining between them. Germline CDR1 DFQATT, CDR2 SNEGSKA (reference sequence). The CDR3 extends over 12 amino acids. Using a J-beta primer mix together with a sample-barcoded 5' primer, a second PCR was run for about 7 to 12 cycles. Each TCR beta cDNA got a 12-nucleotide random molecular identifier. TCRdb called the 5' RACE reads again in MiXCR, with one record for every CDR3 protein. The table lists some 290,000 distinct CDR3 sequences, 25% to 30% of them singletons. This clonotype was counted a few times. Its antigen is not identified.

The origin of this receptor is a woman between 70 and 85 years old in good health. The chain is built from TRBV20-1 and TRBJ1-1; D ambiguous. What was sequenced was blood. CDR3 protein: CSARMGNTEAFF. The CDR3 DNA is TGCAGTGCCCGGATGGGGAACACTGAAGCTTTCTTT.